This TCR beta chain was captured in a study of blood T cell repertoires in COVID-19. Study-wide background: Italy, Spain and the United States were the sources of the convalescent and acute COVID-19 samples. T cells, B-cell-depleted T cells, or PBMCs provided the cDNA or gDNA that served as material.

The study recruited people aged about 18 to 95 years across approximately 24 US areas. The V end lost 7 bases, the J end lost 2 bases, and 21 bases lay between the germline ends. The germline CDR1 and CDR2 sequences are LNHDA and SQIVND (reference sequence). CDR3 length: 17 amino acids. Here immunoSEQ multiplex PCR was the method, and the copy in TCRdb shows in-frame clones only, minus some. The repertoire includes around 320,000 clones, 85% to 90% of them detected once, and roughly 2.8% sits in the top ten. The J gene is TRBJ1-5, the V gene TRBV19; perhaps TRBD1 as D (6 bases). The material sequenced was PBMCs or T cells enriched from blood (not recorded which). The TCR sequence derives from a woman between 45 and 60 years old who had been exposed to COVID-19. The CDR3 reads CASTLDSLGLGNQPQHF. CDR3 nucleotide sequence: TGTGCCAGTACCCTGGACAGTCTTGGGTTAGGCAATCAGCCCCAGCATTTT.